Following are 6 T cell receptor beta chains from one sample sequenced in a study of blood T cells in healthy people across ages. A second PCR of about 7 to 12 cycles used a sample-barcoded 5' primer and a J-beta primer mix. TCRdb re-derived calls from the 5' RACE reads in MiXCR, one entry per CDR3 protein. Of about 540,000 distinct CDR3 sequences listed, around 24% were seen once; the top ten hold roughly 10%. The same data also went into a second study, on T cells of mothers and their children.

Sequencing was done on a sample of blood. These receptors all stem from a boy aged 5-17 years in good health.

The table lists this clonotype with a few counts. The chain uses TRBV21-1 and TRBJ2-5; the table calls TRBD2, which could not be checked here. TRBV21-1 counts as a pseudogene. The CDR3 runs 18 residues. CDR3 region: CASSANSRGLEGQETQYF. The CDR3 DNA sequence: TGTGCCAGCAGCGCGAACTCGAGGGGACTAGAGGGCCAAGAGACCCAGTACTTC.

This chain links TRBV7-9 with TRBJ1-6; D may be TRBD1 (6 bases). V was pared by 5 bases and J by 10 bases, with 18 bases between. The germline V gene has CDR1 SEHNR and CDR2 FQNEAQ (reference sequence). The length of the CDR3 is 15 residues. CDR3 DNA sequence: TGTGCCAGCAGCGTATCCCGGGACATGGGGTCACCCCTCCACTTT. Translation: CASSVSRDMGSPLHF. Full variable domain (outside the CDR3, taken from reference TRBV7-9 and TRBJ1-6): DTGVSQNPRHKITKRGQNVTFRCDPISEHNRLYWYRQTLGQGPEFLTYFQNEAQLEKSRLLSDRFSAERPKGSFSTLEIQRTEQGDSAMYLCASSVSRDMGSPLHFGNGTRLTVT.

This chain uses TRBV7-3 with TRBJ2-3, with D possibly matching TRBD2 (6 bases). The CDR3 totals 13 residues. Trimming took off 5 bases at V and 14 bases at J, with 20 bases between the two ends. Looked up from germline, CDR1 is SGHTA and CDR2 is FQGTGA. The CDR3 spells CASSVTSVTSWYF. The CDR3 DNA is TGTGCCAGCAGCGTGACTAGTGTCACTTCATGGTATTTT.

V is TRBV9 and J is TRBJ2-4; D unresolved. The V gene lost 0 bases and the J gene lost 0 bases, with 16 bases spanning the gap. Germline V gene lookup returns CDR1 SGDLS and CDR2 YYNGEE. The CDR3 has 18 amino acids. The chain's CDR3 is CASSVGPPRSLAKNIQYF. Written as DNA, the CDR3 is TGTGCCAGCAGCGTAGGCCCTCCGAGGAGCCTAGCCAAAAACATTCAGTACTTC.

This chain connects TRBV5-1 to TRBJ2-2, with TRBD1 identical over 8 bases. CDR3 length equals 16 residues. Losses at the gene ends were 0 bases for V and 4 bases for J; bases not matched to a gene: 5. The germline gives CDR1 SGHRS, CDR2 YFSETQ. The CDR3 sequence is CASSLGWTGITGELFF. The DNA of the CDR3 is TGCGCCAGCAGCTTGGGCTGGACAGGGATCACCGGGGAGCTGTTTTTT.

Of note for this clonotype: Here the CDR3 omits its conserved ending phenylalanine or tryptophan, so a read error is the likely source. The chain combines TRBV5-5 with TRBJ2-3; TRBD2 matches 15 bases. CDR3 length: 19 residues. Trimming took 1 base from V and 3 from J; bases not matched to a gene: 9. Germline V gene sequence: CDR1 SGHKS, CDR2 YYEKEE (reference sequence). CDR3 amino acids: CASSLMWTSGGARTDTQYL. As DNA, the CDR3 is TGTGCCAGCAGCTTGATGTGGACTAGCGGGGGGGCTCGAACAGATACGCAGTATCTT.